This TCR beta chain was documented in a study of T-cell reconstitution after alpha-beta-depleted transplantation in children. Overall study results and limits: One year after transplant, T-cell counts and diversity came mostly from newly produced T cells. Where alpha-beta T cells came from about two months after transplant was reportedly several hundred expanded graft clones. At day 60, the high TCRbeta diversity found in some patients originated from recipient T cells and thymic progenitors that had survived.

Only a few counts were recorded for this clonotype. As yet, its antigen is unknown. The CDR3 contains 13 residues. Trimming removed 5 bases at V and 6 bases at J, with 13 bases between. Unique molecular identifiers were built into the TCRbeta library. Each CDR3 protein is one row after TCRdb ran MiXCR on the PCR reads. The sample contains about 900,000 distinct CDR3 sequences, around 30% of which appear only once. The genes are TRBV12-3 or TRBV12-4 and TRBJ1-1, with unresolved D. This specimen was PBMCs, mostly from graft donor cells, taken 360 days after TCRalphabeta/CD19-depleted stem cell transplant. The sequence came from a boy under two years old who had a stem cell transplant for SCID, so the T cells may come from the graft donor. The CDR3 DNA follows: TGTGCCAGCAGTCCCCCTTGGGAGGCTGAAGCTTTCTTT. This sequence encodes CASSPPWEAEAFF.